What follows are 29 T cell receptor beta chains derived from one specimen sequenced in a study of cytomegalovirus exposure and HLA in healthy donors. PCR involved 60 Vbeta and 13 Jbeta primers. The table came from immunoSEQ multiplex PCR; TCRdb's copy has only in-frame clones and leaves some out. This sample carries some 120,000 clones, under 85% of them seen once, and the ten largest clones take less than 9.5%. Sequencing was performed on PBMCs. Every receptor here comes from a woman aged 45-65 years in good health and CMV-seropositive.

CDR3 nucleotide sequence: TGTGCCAGCAGCCCCGGCGCGGGAGGCGGCACAGATACGCAGTATTTT. Protein product: CASSPGAGGGTDTQYF. The V call is TRBV7-3, the J call TRBJ2-3; 8 bases line up with TRBD2. The J segment lost 1 base and the V segment lost 5 bases, leaving 8 bases of the junction unmatched. Germline values: CDR1 SGHTA, CDR2 FQGTGA. The CDR3 spans 16 residues.

This clone was observed once. This chain connects TRBV6-5 to TRBJ2-3; a possible D gene is TRBD2 (7 bases). V gave up 6 bases and J gave up 6 bases, with 19 bases separating them. This CDR3 comprises 15 residues. CDR1 and CDR2 from the germline V gene are MNHEY and SVGAGI. DNA of the CDR3: TGTGCCAGCAGAGAACAGGGCGGGGGTGGTGATACGCAGTATTTT. Protein: CASREQGGGGDTQYF.

The chain is built from TRBV5-1 and TRBJ1-2; D gene unclear. The germline V and J ends were trimmed by 0 bases and 8 bases, with 14 bases remaining between them. The germline V gene has CDR1 SGHRS and CDR2 YFSETQ. The CDR3 loop spans 14 amino acids. The CDR3 protein is CASSLDGPGMGYTF. In DNA form, the CDR3 reads TGCGCCAGCAGCTTGGATGGCCCCGGGATGGGCTACACCTTC.

The rearrangement joins TRBV2 to TRBJ2-7; 11 positions match TRBD1. This CDR3 contains 15 residues. The germline CDR1 and CDR2 sequences are SNHLY and FYNNEI. V trimming: 2 bases; J trimming: 2 bases; junction bases outside the gene matches: 2. The CDR3 is CASSERTGGPYEQYF. In DNA form, the CDR3 reads TGTGCCAGCAGTGAAAGGACAGGGGGCCCCTACGAGCAGTACTTC.

This chain joins TRBV19 and TRBJ2-3; 7 bases align to TRBD1. There are 14 residues in the CDR3. The trim removed 4 bases at V and 5 bases at J, leaving 6 bases unmatched. Looked up from germline, CDR1 is LNHDA and CDR2 is SQIVND (reference sequence). The DNA for the CDR3 is TGTGCCAGTAGTAACCTCAGGGGGAGAGATACGCAGTATTTT. Protein product: CASSNLRGRDTQYF.

V is TRBV6-6 and J is TRBJ2-3; perhaps TRBD1 as D (5 bases). The CDR3 length is 15 residues. The V gene's germline CDR1 is MNHNY and CDR2 SVGAGI (reference sequence). V was trimmed by 2 bases and J by 7 bases, leaving 16 bases between them. The CDR3 here is CASSYEASGINTQYF. Written as DNA, the CDR3 is TGTGCCAGCAGTTACGAGGCGTCAGGGATAAATACGCAGTATTTT.

V gene TRBV6-5 combines with J gene TRBJ2-7; 13 bases align to TRBD2. In germline, CDR1 is MNHEY, CDR2 SVGAGI. The CDR3 has 13 residues. Unmatched junction bases numbered 2, after V lost 5 bases and J lost 7 bases. CDR3 protein: CASSGLAGEEQYF. The CDR3 nucleotides are TGTGCCAGCAGTGGACTAGCGGGGGAGGAGCAGTACTTC.

This clone has just a few counts. The rearrangement joins TRBV5-1 to TRBJ2-3, with TRBD2 matching over 9 bases. Germline V gives CDR1 SGHRS, CDR2 YFSETQ. This CDR3 has 16 amino acids. With V trimmed by 0 bases and J by 3 bases, 5 bases remained unmatched. The CDR3 sequence: CASSLAASGATDTQYF. The CDR3 DNA follows: TGCGCCAGCAGCTTGGCCGCTAGCGGGGCTACAGATACGCAGTATTTT.

This clone was picked up one time. The gene calls are TRBV18 and TRBJ2-7, with D uncertain. Germline CDR1 is KGHSH and CDR2 is LQKENI. The CDR3 totals 11 residues. The V and J ends lost 6 bases and 5 bases respectively, with 8 bases between them. The CDR3 coding sequence is TGTGCCAGCTCCCTTCAGAACGAGCAGTACTTC. Amino acids: CASSLQNEQYF.

The V gene is TRBV5-1, the J gene TRBJ2-5; tentative D call: TRBD1 (6 bases). Trimming shortened V by 3 bases and J by 5 bases, and 11 bases separated the two germline ends. CDR3 size: 13 residues. Germline assignment: CDR1 SGHRS and CDR2 YFSETQ. CDR3 sequence reads: CASSSRQVETQYF. The CDR3 nucleotides are TGCGCCAGCAGCTCCCGACAGGTGGAGACCCAGTACTTC.

In DNA form, the CDR3 reads TGCGCCAGCAGCCAACGGGCGGGGGGTGTCAACTATGGCTACACCTTC. Its protein is CASSQRAGGVNYGYTF. The chain carries TRBV5-1 and TRBJ1-2, with TRBD1 as a possible D gene (5 bases). The CDR3 extends over 16 amino acids. The V end lost 4 bases, the J end lost 2 bases, and 18 bases lay between the germline ends. Germline values: CDR1 SGHRS, CDR2 YFSETQ.

The rearrangement links TRBV27 to TRBJ1-6, with 11 bases aligning to TRBD1. The CDR3 is 15 amino acids. With 2 bases clipped from V and 7 bases from J, the junction kept 1 base outside the gene matches. From germline, CDR1 is MNHEY and CDR2 SMNVEV (reference sequence). The CDR3 DNA sequence: TGTGCCAGCAGTTTAGGGGACAGGGGGAATTCACCCCTCCACTTT. Translated: CASSLGDRGNSPLHF.

J is TRBJ1-2 and V is TRBV10-3; 9 bases agree with TRBD1. The length of the CDR3 is 14 residues. CDR1 and CDR2 from the germline V gene are ENHRY and SYGVKD. The junction had 4 bases not matched to a gene; V was cut back by 5 bases and J by 3 bases. The CDR3 DNA reads as TGTGCCATCAGTAACAGGGGGCGCGACTATGGCTACACCTTC. Protein product: CAISNRGRDYGYTF.

The V and J genes are TRBV6-1 and TRBJ1-1; D gene ambiguous. The V end was cut by 7 bases, the J end by 4 bases, with 19 bases between. The CDR3 is 15 amino acids. Looked up from germline, CDR1 is MNHNS and CDR2 is SASEGT. CDR3 sequence reads: CASKREATMSTEAFF. The DNA of the CDR3 is TGTGCCAGCAAGAGAGAGGCCACCATGAGCACTGAAGCTTTCTTT.

The chain couples TRBV7-9 to TRBJ1-4, with TRBD1 matching over 7 bases. V lost 5 bases to trimming and J lost 4 bases; unmatched junction nucleotides: 4. Germline CDR1 is SEHNR and CDR2 is FQNEAQ (reference sequence). The CDR3 covers 14 residues. The CDR3 here is CASSQGQLNEKLFF. CDR3 nucleotide sequence: TGTGCCAGCAGCCAGGGACAGCTTAATGAAAAACTGTTTTTT.

The chain is built from TRBV1 and TRBJ2-3; whether TRBD2, the table's D call, matches the DNA was not checked. TRBV1 is shown as a pseudogene. This CDR3 is 16 amino acids long. The CDR3 coding sequence is TGCACCAGCAGCCACGAGCCTAGCGTGTCCACAGATACGCAGTATTTT. Protein sequence: CTSSHEPSVSTDTQYF.

This clone was counted a few times. This chain links TRBV5-1 with TRBJ1-4; TRBD1 might be the D (5 bases). CDR3 length: 14 amino acids. The ends were cut back, 2 bases at V and 5 bases at J, with 10 bases in the middle. The V gene's germline CDR1 is SGHRS and CDR2 YFSETQ. The CDR3 loop is CASSLQARNEKLFF. Written as DNA, the CDR3 is TGCGCCAGCAGCTTACAGGCCAGGAATGAAAAACTGTTTTTT.

This chain links TRBV5-1 with TRBJ1-1; 10 nucleotides agree with TRBD1. The junction had 6 bases not matched to a gene; V was cut back by 4 bases and J by 3 bases. The germline CDR1 and CDR2 sequences are SGHRS and YFSETQ. The CDR3 contains 15 residues. The CDR3 nucleotides are TGCGCCAGCAGCAGAGGACAGGGGGTGGACACTGAAGCTTTCTTT. Its protein is CASSRGQGVDTEAFF.

This chain's CDR3 is CASSLGQGNTEAFF. CDR3 sequence (DNA): TGTGCCAGCAGTTTGGGACAGGGGAACACTGAAGCTTTCTTT. The J gene is TRBJ1-1, the V gene TRBV27; 9 nucleotides line up with TRBD1. CDR3 length equals 14 residues. Germline V gene sequence: CDR1 MNHEY, CDR2 SMNVEV (reference sequence). Trimming took 3 bases from V and 1 from J; bases not matched to a gene: 0.

The chain has TRBV10-3 and TRBJ2-7, with TRBD1 matching 8 bases. V lost 6 bases, J lost 0 bases, and 4 bases stayed unmatched. The CDR3 runs to 14 residues. The V gene's germline CDR1 is ENHRY and CDR2 SYGVKD. The CDR3 here is CAIRAGQVSYEQYF. The DNA of the CDR3 is TGTGCCATCAGGGCGGGACAGGTCTCCTACGAGCAGTACTTC.

This clone turned up a few times. The chain links TRBV7-6 to TRBJ2-1; TRBD1 aligns across 7 bases. CDR1 is SGHVS, CDR2 FNYEAQ, per germline. The CDR3 has 16 residues. Losses at the gene ends were 0 bases for V and 7 bases for J; bases not matched to a gene: 9. For the CDR3, the DNA is TGTGCCAGCAGCTTAGCGCTAGCAGGGGGTTGGAATGAGCAGTTCTTC. It codes for CASSLALAGGWNEQFF.

The chain uses TRBV5-5 and TRBJ1-6, with D perhaps matching TRBD1 (5 bases). The germline V and J ends were trimmed by 4 bases and 4 bases, with 18 bases remaining between them. The CDR3 has 17 residues. Per germline, CDR1 SGHKS and CDR2 YYEKEE (reference sequence). The CDR3 DNA reads as TGTGCCAGCAGCCTGCGGGGGTTGCTGGGATATAATTCACCCCTCCACTTT. Amino acid sequence: CASSLRGLLGYNSPLHF.

The chain links TRBV4-2 to TRBJ1-3; D unclear. Germline V gene data show CDR1 as LGHNA and CDR2 as YNFKEQ. V was pared by 3 bases and J by 0 bases, with 9 bases between. CDR3 length: 15 amino acids. The CDR3 sequence: CASSQTRSSGNTIYF. DNA for the CDR3: TGTGCCAGCAGCCAGACTCGCTCCTCTGGAAACACCATATATTTT.

The table lists this clone with a few counts. V usage is TRBV6-4 and J usage is TRBJ1-6; D perhaps matches TRBD1 (5 bases). Trimming pared 4 bases from V and 8 bases from J, leaving 15 bases between. CDR1 and CDR2 (germline): MRHNA, SNTAGT. The CDR3 contains 15 residues. The CDR3 DNA follows: TGTGCCAGCAGTGGCGGACAATGGTCATATTCACCCCTCCACTTT. Translation: CASSGGQWSYSPLHF.

The chain recombines TRBV5-1 with TRBJ2-2, with TRBD1 identical over 10 bases. V was pared by 1 base and J by 9 bases, with 9 bases of the junction left unmatched. This CDR3 spans 16 amino acids. The germline V gene has CDR1 SGHRS and CDR2 YFSETQ. CDR3 sequence (DNA): TGCGCCAGCAGCTTGATGACAGGGGGCGGGTCCAGGGAGCTGTTTTTT. Encoded protein: CASSLMTGGGSRELFF. The full variable domain, in which reference TRBV5-1 and TRBJ2-2 provide the parts outside the CDR3, is KAGVTQTPRYLIKTRGQQVTLSCSPISGHRSVSWYQQTPGQGLQFLFEYFSETQRNKGNFPGRFSGRQFSNSRSEMNVSTLELGDSALYLCASSLMTGGGSRELFFGEGSRLTVL.

The chain recombines TRBV9 with TRBJ1-1, with 9 positions matching TRBD1. CDR1 and CDR2 (germline): SGDLS, YYNGEE. CDR3 size: 14 residues. With 5 bases clipped from V and 4 bases from J, the junction kept 6 bases outside the gene matches. The CDR3 bases are TGTGCCAGCAGTGCCGGGACAGGGACCACTGAAGCTTTCTTT. Protein: CASSAGTGTTEAFF.

The CDR3 coding sequence is TGTGCCTGGGTCGGGCCAGGAGGCTACGAGCAGTACTTC. Its protein is CAWVGPGGYEQYF. The rearrangement joins TRBV30 to TRBJ2-7, with D perhaps TRBD2 (5 bases). V was pared by 5 bases and J by 3 bases, with 14 bases between. CDR1 and CDR2 from the germline V gene are GTSNPN and SVGIG (reference sequence). CDR3 length: 13 residues.

This rearrangement joins TRBV7-3 to TRBJ2-1; 8 bases fit TRBD1. V gave up 2 bases and J gave up 7 bases; unmatched junction bases: 4. CDR1 is SGHTA, CDR2 FQGTGA, per germline. The CDR3 contains 14 residues. The DNA of the CDR3 is TGTGCCAGCAGCTTACAGGGGGCGAATAATGAGCAGTTCTTC. This sequence encodes CASSLQGANNEQFF.

The chain carries TRBV29-1 and TRBJ2-1, with D unclear. This CDR3 is 12 amino acids long. Per germline, CDR1 SQVTM and CDR2 ANQGSEA. V was trimmed by 0 bases and J by 4 bases, leaving 4 bases between them. The CDR3 here is CSVEDIYNEQFF. As DNA, the CDR3 is TGCAGCGTTGAAGATATTTACAATGAGCAGTTCTTC.